Listed here are 3 T cell receptor beta chains from one sample, sequenced in a study of beta chain features in type 1 diabetes. Findings and limits, study-wide: Shortening that was moderate but significant affected the TCRB CDR3s of Type 1 diabetes patients in all four CD4+ subsets.

No antigen has been identified for these receptors. The whole isolated RNA underwent reverse transcription, so sequencing captured expressed TCRB transcripts. The method was immunoSEQ multiplex PCR; TCRdb's version includes in-frame clones alone and lacks a portion of them. Counted here are some 290,000 clones, 24% occurring once; the ten biggest clones make up around 0.013%. Sequencing used naive CD4+ T cells from blood. Every receptor here comes from a woman in her twenties or thirties with type 1 diabetes.

CDR3 sequence: CAIQQGISSYEQYF. The CDR3 DNA is TGTGCCATCCAACAGGGCATTAGCTCCTACGAGCAGTACTTC. This chain links TRBV10-3 with TRBJ2-7, with D possibly TRBD1 on 6 matching bases. This CDR3 has 14 residues. Trimming left V 8 bases short and J 0 bases short, with 14 bases between. CDR1 ENHRY and CDR2 SYGVKD come from the germline V gene.

A few counts support this clone. The CDR3 sequence: CASSTIKYEQYF. DNA for the CDR3: TGTGCCAGCAGCACTATAAAATACGAGCAGTACTTC. The J gene is TRBJ2-7, the V gene TRBV6-6; D not certain. CDR3 size: 12 residues. Germline V gene lookup returns CDR1 MNHNY and CDR2 SVGAGI (reference sequence). The V gene lost 6 bases and the J gene lost 4 bases, with 10 bases spanning the gap.

Only a few counts were recorded for this clone. CDR3 nucleotide sequence: TGCGCCAGCAGCTTGGATCCCAGCGGCGGCGAGCAGTACTTC. Translated: CASSLDPSGGEQYF. This sequence joins TRBV5-1 and TRBJ2-7, with TRBD2 as a possible D gene (5 bases). V shed 0 bases and J shed 6 bases, with 13 bases lying between them. Looked up from germline, CDR1 is SGHRS and CDR2 is YFSETQ. This CDR3 comprises 14 residues. Complete variable domain (other parts from reference TRBV5-1 and TRBJ2-7): KAGVTQTPRYLIKTRGQQVTLSCSPISGHRSVSWYQQTPGQGLQFLFEYFSETQRNKGNFPGRFSGRQFSNSRSEMNVSTLELGDSALYLCASSLDPSGGEQYFGPGTRLTVT.